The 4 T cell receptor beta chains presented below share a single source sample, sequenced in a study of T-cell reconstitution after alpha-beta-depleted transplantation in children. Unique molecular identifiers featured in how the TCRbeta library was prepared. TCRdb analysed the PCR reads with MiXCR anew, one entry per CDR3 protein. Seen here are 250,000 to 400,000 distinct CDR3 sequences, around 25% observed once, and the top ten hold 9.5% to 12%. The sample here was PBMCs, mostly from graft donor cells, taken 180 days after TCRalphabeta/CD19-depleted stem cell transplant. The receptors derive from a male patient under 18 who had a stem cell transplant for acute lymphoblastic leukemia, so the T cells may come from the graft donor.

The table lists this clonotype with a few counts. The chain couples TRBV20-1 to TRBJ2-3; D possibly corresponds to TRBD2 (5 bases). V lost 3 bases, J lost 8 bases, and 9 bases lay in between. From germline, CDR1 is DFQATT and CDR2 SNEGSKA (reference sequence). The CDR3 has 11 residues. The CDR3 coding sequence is TGCAGTGCTAGTGGAGGAGGTACGCAGTATTTT. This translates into CSASGGGTQYF.

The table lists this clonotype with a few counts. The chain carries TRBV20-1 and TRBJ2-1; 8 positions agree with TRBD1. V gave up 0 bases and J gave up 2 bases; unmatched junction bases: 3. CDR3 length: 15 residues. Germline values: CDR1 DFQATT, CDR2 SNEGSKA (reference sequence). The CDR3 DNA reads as TGCAGTGCTAGAGATCCCAGGGGGCCCTACAATGAGCAGTTCTTC. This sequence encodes CSARDPRGPYNEQFF.

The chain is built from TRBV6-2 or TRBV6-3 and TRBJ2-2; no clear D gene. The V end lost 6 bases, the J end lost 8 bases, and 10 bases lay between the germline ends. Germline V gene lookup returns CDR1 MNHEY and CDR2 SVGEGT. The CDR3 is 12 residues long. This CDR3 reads CASSLSEGELFF. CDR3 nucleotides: TGTGCCAGCAGCCTTTCGGAGGGGGAGCTGTTTTTT.

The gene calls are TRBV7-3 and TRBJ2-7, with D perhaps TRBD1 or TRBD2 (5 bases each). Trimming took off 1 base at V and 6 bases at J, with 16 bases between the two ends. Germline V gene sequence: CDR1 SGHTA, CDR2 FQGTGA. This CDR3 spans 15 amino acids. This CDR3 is CASSLRPGPTIEQYF. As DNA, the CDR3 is TGTGCCAGCAGCTTAAGACCGGGGCCCACCATCGAGCAGTACTTC.